The subject of this entry is one T cell receptor beta chain. The V gene's germline CDR1 is MNHEY and CDR2 SVGEGT. This CDR3 spans 15 amino acids. Trimming at V came to 2 bases and at J to 6 bases, leaving 2 bases not matched to a gene. The method was immunoSEQ multiplex PCR; TCRdb's version includes in-frame clones alone and lacks a portion of them. The table shows around 58,000 clones, with around 90% occurring only once. This entry comes from a study of blood T cell repertoires in COVID-19. This TCR came from a woman aged 60-75 years with active or convalescent COVID-19. The rearrangement uses TRBV6-2 or TRBV6-3 and TRBJ2-2; 11 bases match TRBD1. Material for sequencing was peripheral blood. CDR3 sequence: CASSYGDRGSGELFF. DNA for the CDR3: TGTGCCAGCAGTTACGGGGACAGGGGGTCCGGGGAGCTGTTTTTT.